The rows below give T cell receptor beta chains drawn from one sample of a study of blood T cells in healthy people across ages. TCRdb reprocessed the 5' RACE reads via MiXCR and lists one record per CDR3 protein. Of just under 900,000 distinct CDR3 sequences listed, about 28% are singletons. What was sequenced was blood. These receptors were obtained from a woman older than 75 in good health. Each CDR3 is given with its conserved first and last residue. The D gene is left open where the match is weak. Clone sizes are given selectively: once, few, many, or a class where the clone is expanded.

cdr3_aa cdr3_nt v_call clone_size j_call d_call
CSARSRYPGELFF TGCAGTGCGAGAAGCAGGTACCCCGGGGAGCTGTTTTTT TRBV20-1 . TRBJ2-2 .
CASSLDQPDQSYTF TGTGCCAGCAGCTTAGATCAACCGGACCAATCCTACACCTTC TRBV11-2 many TRBJ1-2 .
CATSDKGPARWELFF TGTGCCACCAGTGATAAGGGACCCGCCCGGTGGGAGCTGTTTTTT TRBV24-1 . TRBJ2-2 .
CATSRGVTDTQYF TGTGCCACCTCAAGGGGGGTCACAGATACGCAGTATTTT TRBV6-5 . TRBJ2-3 .
CASRHLASQETQYF TGTGCCAGCAGACATTTAGCGTCCCAAGAGACCCAGTACTTC TRBV11-2 . TRBJ2-5 .
CASSRQGSNTEAFF TGTGCCAGCAGTCGACAGGGATCGAACACTGAAGCTTTCTTT TRBV12-3/TRBV12-4 many TRBJ1-1 TRBD1
CASTRMGGSYEQYF TGTGCCAGCACCAGGATGGGGGGCTCCTACGAGCAGTACTTC TRBV6-2/TRBV6-3 many TRBJ2-7 .
CASSSGLSSYNGQFF TGTGCCAGCAGCTCAGGCCTCAGCTCCTACAATGGGCAGTTCTTC TRBV3-1 few TRBJ2-1 .
CASSVRLALSTDTQYF TGTGCCAGCAGCGTAAGACTAGCTTTGAGCACAGATACGCAGTATTTT TRBV9 many TRBJ2-3 TRBD2
CASSEYDSYNQPQHF TGTGCCAGCAGTGAATACGACAGCTACAATCAGCCCCAGCATTTT TRBV25-1 many TRBJ1-5 .
CASSPLGVAGFSEQYF TGTGCCAGCAGTCCGCTCGGGGTAGCGGGGTTCTCCGAGCAGTACTTC TRBV12-3/TRBV12-4 many TRBJ2-7 TRBD2
CSASGGAPDTQYF TGCAGTGCTAGCGGGGGGGCCCCGGATACGCAGTATTTT TRBV20-1 many TRBJ2-3 TRBD2
CASSLHQGLSNEKLFF TGTGCCAGCTCACTACACCAGGGATTAAGTAATGAAAAACTGTTTTTT TRBV18 few TRBJ1-4 .
CACSPERVYGYTF TGTGCCTGCAGCCCAGAACGGGTTTATGGCTACACCTTC TRBV7-2 few TRBJ1-2 .
CSARLASETQYF TGCAGTGCCCGACTAGCTTCAGAGACCCAGTACTTC TRBV20-1 few TRBJ2-5 TRBD2
CASSVAGSTDTQYF TGTGCCAGCTCGGTAGCGGGGAGCACAGATACGCAGTATTTT TRBV7-2 many TRBJ2-3 TRBD2
CASSSGAVRTDTQYF TGTGCCAGCAGCTCCGGAGCAGTTCGAACAGATACGCAGTATTTT TRBV7-9 many TRBJ2-3 .
CASSLGVAGYQPQHF TGTGCCAGCAGCTTGGGGGTGGCAGGGTATCAGCCCCAGCATTTT TRBV7-9 many TRBJ1-5 .
CSAPSDRGYNSPLHF TGCAGTGCCCCCTCCGACAGGGGGTATAATTCACCCCTCCACTTT TRBV20-1 . TRBJ1-6 TRBD1
CASSYSSGGETQYF TGTGCCAGCAGTTACTCGAGTGGGGGAGAGACCCAGTACTTC TRBV6-2/TRBV6-3 many TRBJ2-5 .
CSAGAGRTEAFF TGCAGTGCTGGGGCAGGGCGCACTGAAGCTTTCTTT TRBV20-1 many TRBJ1-1 .
CSARGFNSNQPQHF TGCAGTGCTAGAGGCTTTAATAGCAATCAGCCCCAGCATTTT TRBV20-1 . TRBJ1-5 .
CASPPGPNGYTF TGTGCCAGCCCTCCGGGACCGAACGGCTACACCTTC TRBV2 . TRBJ1-2 .
CASSPTGPHEQYF TGTGCCAGCAGCCCGACAGGGCCCCACGAGCAGTACTTC TRBV6-2/TRBV6-3 once TRBJ2-7 TRBD1
CASSLSRLGPGDSGTQYF TGTGCCAGCAGTTTATCCCGCCTAGGGCCCGGGGACTCAGGTACGCAGTATTTT TRBV12-3/TRBV12-4 . TRBJ2-3 .
CASSPGLRNVGYTF TGTGCCAGCAGTCCAGGACTGCGCAATGTGGGCTACACCTTC TRBV12-3/TRBV12-4 many TRBJ1-2 .
CASRRTGKQYF TGTGCCAGCAGACGGACAGGCAAGCAGTACTTC TRBV2 . TRBJ2-7 TRBD1
CASSRASSRGAPDTQYF TGCGCCAGCAGCCGTGCATCTAGCAGGGGGGCCCCAGATACGCAGTATTTT TRBV4-3 . TRBJ2-3 .
CATSRDYGRGTDTQYF TGTGCCACCAGCAGAGATTACGGACGGGGAACAGATACGCAGTATTTT TRBV15 many TRBJ2-3 .
CASSSSFSSTDMQYF . TRBV12-3/TRBV12-4 . TRBJ2-3 .
CASSVDPVGYTDTQYF TGTGCCAGCAGCGTAGACCCGGTCGGGTACACAGATACGCAGTATTTT TRBV9 many TRBJ2-3 .
CASSRPRQGDYEQYF TGTGCCAGCAGCCGCCCTCGCCAGGGGGACTACGAGCAGTACTTC TRBV7-9 . TRBJ2-7 TRBD1
CASSYSSRRLSYEQYF TGTGCCAGCAGTTACTCGAGCAGGAGACTCTCCTACGAGCAGTACTTC TRBV6-5 many TRBJ2-7 .
CASGLGGRETQYF TGTGCCAGCGGCTTGGGTGGGCGCGAGACCCAGTACTTC TRBV28 . TRBJ2-5 .